This TCR beta chain was profiled in a study of neurological immune-mediated disorders. Study-wide results and limits: HTLV-1-associated myelopathy showed the most TCR clonal expansion; multiple sclerosis the least, below healthy controls. Phylogenetic grouping assigned the repertoires of 18 of 34 multiple sclerosis patients to a single related-CDR3 cluster, which may represent a signature.

Synthesis of cDNA was performed by 5'RACE using 10-nucleotide random UMIs. A single record per CDR3 protein comes from TCRdb applying MiXCR to the 5' RACE reads. Here the sample spans over 25,000 distinct CDR3 sequences, roughly 1.6% being singletons. This clonotype was seen many times. The antigen is undetermined. Germline V gene sequence: CDR1 DFQATT, CDR2 SNEGSKA (reference sequence). Between the trimmed V and J ends, which lost 3 bases and 3 bases, there was a span of 9 bases. The length of the CDR3 is 13 residues. Preparation of the unsorted libraries drew on 2 million PBMCs stored at -80 C. V gene TRBV20-1 combines with J gene TRBJ1-3, with D unresolved. The clonotype originates from a woman in her twenties or thirties with multiple sclerosis. The specimen sequenced was PBMCs. The DNA for the CDR3 is TGCAGTGCTAGTGTAACATATGGAAACACCATATATTTT. Amino acids: CSASVTYGNTIYF.